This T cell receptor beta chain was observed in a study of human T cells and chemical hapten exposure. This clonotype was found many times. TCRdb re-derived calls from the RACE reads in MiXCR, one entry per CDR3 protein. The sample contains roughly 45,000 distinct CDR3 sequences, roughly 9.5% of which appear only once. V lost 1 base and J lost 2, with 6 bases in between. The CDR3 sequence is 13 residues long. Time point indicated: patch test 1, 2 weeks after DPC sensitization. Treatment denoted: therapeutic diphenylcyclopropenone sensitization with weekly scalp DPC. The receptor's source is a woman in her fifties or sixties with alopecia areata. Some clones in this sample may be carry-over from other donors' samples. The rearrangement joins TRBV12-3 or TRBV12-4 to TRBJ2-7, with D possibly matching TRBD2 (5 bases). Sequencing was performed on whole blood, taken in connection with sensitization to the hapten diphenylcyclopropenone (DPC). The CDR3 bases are TGTGCCAGCAGTTTAGTGGAGGCCTACGAGCAGTACTTC. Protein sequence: CASSLVEAYEQYF.